This is a list of T cell receptor beta chains from one sample in a study of cytomegalovirus exposure and HLA in healthy donors. TCRdb's table, derived via immunoSEQ multiplex PCR, lists solely in-frame clones and lacks some. The repertoire includes fewer than 200,000 clones, 75% to 85% of them detected once, and about 2.2% sits in the top ten. Specimen: PBMCs. The receptors were gathered from a woman aged 25-40 years in good health and CMV-seronegative. CDR3s include the opening cysteine and the closing phenylalanine or tryptophan. The D gene is left open where the match is weak. The size entry is marked missing in some rows and otherwise reads once, few, many or a size class.

d_call	clone_size	cdr3_length	j_call	v_call	cdr3_nt	cdr3_aa
TRBD1	NA	15	TRBJ2-5	TRBV28	TGTGCCAGCAGTTCATACCGGGACAGCAAAGAGACCCAGTACTTC	CASSSYRDSKETQYF
TRBD1	few	15	TRBJ1-2	TRBV4-1	TGCGCCAGCAGCCAAGAGGACAGGGGGGCCTATGGCTACACCTTC	CASSQEDRGAYGYTF
NA	NA	14	TRBJ1-2	TRBV10-3	TGTGCCATCAATGAGAATACAGCTAACTATGGCTACACCTTC	CAINENTANYGYTF
NA	few	14	TRBJ1-1	TRBV4-3	TGCGCCAGCAGCCAAGGAGGAGTGAACACTGAAGCTTTCTTT	CASSQGGVNTEAFF
TRBD2	NA	18	TRBJ2-1	TRBV4-3	TGCGCCAGCAGCCAAGATACACTAGGGGAGGGTTATAACAATGAGCAGTTCTTC	CASSQDTLGEGYNNEQFF
TRBD2	NA	16	TRBJ2-3	TRBV2	TGTGCCAGCAGTGAATCGCGGGGGGGCACCACAGATACGCAGTATTTT	CASSESRGGTTDTQYF
TRBD1	NA	14	TRBJ1-3	TRBV5-1	TGCGCCAGCAGCTTCAGGACAGGAGAAAACACCATATATTTT	CASSFRTGENTIYF
NA	few	17	TRBJ1-6	TRBV6-1	TGTGCCAGCAGTGTCGGCCCGGAGCGGGGATCGGATTCACCCCTCCACTTT	CASSVGPERGSDSPLHF
TRBD1	NA	16	TRBJ1-6	TRBV9	TGTGCCAGCAGCGTAGCAGGGGGCCTTTGGAATTCACCCCTCCACTTT	CASSVAGGLWNSPLHF
TRBD2	NA	18	TRBJ2-1	TRBV7-9	TGTGCCAGCAGCTTAGCGCACCTACGAGCGGGGGGCGGGAATGAGCAGTTCTTC	CASSLAHLRAGGGNEQFF
NA	NA	14	TRBJ2-2	TRBV2	TGTGCCAGCAGTGACCCCGCGAACACCGGGGAGCTGTTTTTT	CASSDPANTGELFF
NA	once	15	TRBJ2-3	TRBV6-1	TGTGCCAGCAGTGAAGCCCCCGGGAGTCATGATACGCAGTATTTT	CASSEAPGSHDTQYF
TRBD2	NA	17	TRBJ2-2	TRBV5-4	TGTGCCAGCAGCTTGGGGCCTAGCGGAGTGAACACCGGGGAGCTGTTTTTT	CASSLGPSGVNTGELFF
NA	NA	16	TRBJ1-6	TRBV6-5	TGTGCCAGCAGTTACTCGAGGGCGGCCGATAATTCACCCCTCCACTTT	CASSYSRAADNSPLHF
NA	NA	14	TRBJ2-1	TRBV13	TGTGCCAGCAGCCCTCGCTCCCTAGGCTATGAGCAGTTCTTC	CASSPRSLGYEQFF
NA	few	13	TRBJ1-1	TRBV4-3	TGCGCCAGCAGCCAACAGTTGAACACTGAAGCTTTCTTT	CASSQQLNTEAFF
TRBD1	NA	14	TRBJ2-1	TRBV28	TGTGCCAGCAAGGGGGACAGCTCCTACAATGAGCAGTTCTTC	CASKGDSSYNEQFF
TRBD1	NA	14	TRBJ1-2	TRBV5-4	TGTGCCAGCAGCCCCGGGGACAGGGGAAATGGCTACACCTTC	CASSPGDRGNGYTF
NA	NA	14	TRBJ1-2	TRBV27	TGTGCCAGCAGTTTCCAGAAATTTAACTATGGCTACACCTTC	CASSFQKFNYGYTF
NA	NA	14	TRBJ1-1	TRBV6-5	TGTGCCAGCAGTAACCCGGGACAGAACACTGAAGCTTTCTTT	CASSNPGQNTEAFF
TRBD1	NA	16	TRBJ2-7	TRBV27	TGTGCCAGCAGTCCATCACGACAGGGGGCGCGGCACGAGCAGTACTTC	CASSPSRQGARHEQYF
TRBD1	few	16	TRBJ1-2	TRBV28	TGTGCCAGCAGTATCCCATATAGGACAGGGGCGAATGGCTACACCTTC	CASSIPYRTGANGYTF
TRBD1	NA	17	TRBJ1-4	TRBV5-1	TGCGCCAGCAGCTTGGGGACCGGGACAGCAAATAATGAAAAACTGTTTTTT	CASSLGTGTANNEKLFF
NA	NA	16	TRBJ2-7	TRBV7-6	TGTGCCAGCAGACCAGCCGGGACACAGATCCTCGGCGAGCAGTACTTC	CASRPAGTQILGEQYF